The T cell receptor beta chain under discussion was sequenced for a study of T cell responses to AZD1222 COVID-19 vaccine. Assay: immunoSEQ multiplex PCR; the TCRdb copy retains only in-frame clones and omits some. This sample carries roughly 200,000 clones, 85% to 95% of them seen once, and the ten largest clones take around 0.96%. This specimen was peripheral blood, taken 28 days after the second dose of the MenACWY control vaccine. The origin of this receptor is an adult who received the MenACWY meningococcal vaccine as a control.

CDR3 DNA: TGCGCCAGCAGCCAAGAGGGCAGGGGGTTCACTGAAGCTTTCTTT. It encodes CASSQEGRGFTEAFF. The chain has TRBV4-3 and TRBJ1-1, with TRBD1 identical over 7 bases. J was trimmed by 4 bases and V by 0 bases; bases with no gene match: 5. The CDR3 totals 15 residues. The germline V gene encodes CDR1 LGHNA and CDR2 YSLEER.